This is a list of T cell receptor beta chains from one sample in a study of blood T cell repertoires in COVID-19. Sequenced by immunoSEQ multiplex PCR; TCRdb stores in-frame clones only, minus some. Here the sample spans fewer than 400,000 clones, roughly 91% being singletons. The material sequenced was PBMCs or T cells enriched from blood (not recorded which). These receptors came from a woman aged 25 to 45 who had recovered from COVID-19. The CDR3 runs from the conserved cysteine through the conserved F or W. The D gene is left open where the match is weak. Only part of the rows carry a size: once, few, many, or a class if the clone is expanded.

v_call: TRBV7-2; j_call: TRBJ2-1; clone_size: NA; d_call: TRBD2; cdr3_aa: CASSTRTSGVTYNEQFF; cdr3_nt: TGTGCCAGCAGTACCCGGACTAGCGGGGTGACCTACAATGAGCAGTTCTTC
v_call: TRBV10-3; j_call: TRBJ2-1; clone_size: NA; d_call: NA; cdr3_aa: CAISVGAETDNEQFF; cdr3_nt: TGTGCCATCAGTGTAGGAGCGGAAACTGACAATGAGCAGTTCTTC
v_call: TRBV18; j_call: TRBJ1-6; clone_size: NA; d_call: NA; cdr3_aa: CASSPKSLLNSPLHF; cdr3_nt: TGTGCCAGCTCACCGAAGAGCCTACTTAATTCACCCCTCCACTTT
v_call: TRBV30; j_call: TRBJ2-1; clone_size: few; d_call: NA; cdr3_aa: CAWSGTSNEQFF; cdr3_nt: TGTGCCTGGAGTGGGACTTCCAATGAGCAGTTCTTC
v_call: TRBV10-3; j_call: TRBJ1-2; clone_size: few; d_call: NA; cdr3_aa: CAIRNRTDYGYTF; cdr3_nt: TGTGCCATCAGAAATCGGACAGACTATGGCTACACCTTC
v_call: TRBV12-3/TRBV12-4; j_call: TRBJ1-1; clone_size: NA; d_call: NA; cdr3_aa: CASRTGTDTEAFF; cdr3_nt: TGTGCCAGCAGGACCGGGACTGACACTGAAGCTTTCTTT
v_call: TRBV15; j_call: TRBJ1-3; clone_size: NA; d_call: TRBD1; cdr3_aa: CATSIGQGPSRGNTIYF; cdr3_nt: TGTGCCACCAGCATAGGACAGGGGCCTTCTCGTGGAAACACCATATATTTT
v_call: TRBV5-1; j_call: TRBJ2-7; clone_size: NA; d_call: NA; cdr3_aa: CASSLTGYEQYF; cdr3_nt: TGCGCCAGCAGCCTGACGGGGTACGAGCAGTACTTC
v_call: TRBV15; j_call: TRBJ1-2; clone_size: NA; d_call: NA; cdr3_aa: CATSRPSPTASYTF; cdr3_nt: TGTGCCACCAGCAGACCGAGCCCGACAGCAAGCTACACCTTC
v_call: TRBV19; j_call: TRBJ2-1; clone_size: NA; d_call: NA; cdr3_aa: CASSIDTLRSRLF; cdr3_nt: TGTGCCAGTAGTATAGATACCTTGAGGTCAAGACTCTTC
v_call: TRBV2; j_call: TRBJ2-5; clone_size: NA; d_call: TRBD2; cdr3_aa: CASTSGLAAQETQYF; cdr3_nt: TGTGCCAGCACCTCTGGGCTAGCGGCACAAGAGACCCAGTACTTC
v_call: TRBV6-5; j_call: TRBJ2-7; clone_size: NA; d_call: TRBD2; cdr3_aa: CASSYGGRTPYEQYF; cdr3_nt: TGTGCCAGCAGTTACGGCGGGAGGACCCCCTACGAGCAGTACTTC
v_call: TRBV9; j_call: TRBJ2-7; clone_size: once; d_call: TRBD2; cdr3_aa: CASSVEAGGIYEQYF; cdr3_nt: TGTGCCAGCAGCGTAGAGGCGGGAGGTATCTACGAGCAGTACTTC
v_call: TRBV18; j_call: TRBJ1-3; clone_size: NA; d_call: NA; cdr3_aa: CASSPQGPFSGNTIYF; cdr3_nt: TGTGCCAGCTCACCCCAGGGTCCCTTCTCTGGAAACACCATATATTTT
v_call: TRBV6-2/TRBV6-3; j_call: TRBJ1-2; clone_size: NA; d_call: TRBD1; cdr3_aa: CASSSPGQGKVRYGYTF; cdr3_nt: TGTGCCAGCAGTTCCCCGGGACAGGGAAAAGTGCGCTATGGCTACACCTTC
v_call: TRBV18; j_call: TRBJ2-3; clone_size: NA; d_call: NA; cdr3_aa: CASSPQGADTQYF; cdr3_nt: TGTGCCAGCTCACCACAGGGGGCAGATACGCAGTATTTT
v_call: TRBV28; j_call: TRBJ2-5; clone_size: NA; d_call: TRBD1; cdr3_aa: CASRKTGGKETQYF; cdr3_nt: TGTGCCAGCAGAAAAACAGGGGGTAAAGAGACCCAGTACTTC
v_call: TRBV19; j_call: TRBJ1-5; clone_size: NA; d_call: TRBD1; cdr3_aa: CASSGGQGRQSNQPQHF; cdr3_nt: TGTGCCAGTAGTGGAGGACAGGGGCGACAAAGCAATCAGCCCCAGCATTTT
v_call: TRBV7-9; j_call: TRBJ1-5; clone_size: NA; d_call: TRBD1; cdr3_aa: CASSYGQGNSNQPQHF; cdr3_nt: TGTGCCAGCAGCTATGGACAGGGCAATAGCAATCAGCCCCAGCATTTT
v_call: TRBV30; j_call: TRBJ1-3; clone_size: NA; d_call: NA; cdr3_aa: CAWSVGTKRNTIYF; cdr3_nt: TGTGCCTGGAGTGTTGGCACAAAAAGAAACACCATATATTTT
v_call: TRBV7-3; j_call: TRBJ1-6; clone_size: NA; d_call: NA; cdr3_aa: CASSPGLDNSPLHF; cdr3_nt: TGTGCCAGCAGCCCCGGACTGGATAATTCACCCCTCCACTTT
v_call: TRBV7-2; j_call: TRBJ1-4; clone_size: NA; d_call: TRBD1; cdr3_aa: CASSLRGQGAANEKLFF; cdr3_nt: TGTGCCAGCAGCTTACGGGGACAGGGGGCAGCTAATGAAAAACTGTTTTTT
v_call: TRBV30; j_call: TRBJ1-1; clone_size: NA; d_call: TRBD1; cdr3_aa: CAWRRQGLNTEAFF; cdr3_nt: TGTGCCTGGAGGCGACAGGGATTGAACACTGAAGCTTTCTTT
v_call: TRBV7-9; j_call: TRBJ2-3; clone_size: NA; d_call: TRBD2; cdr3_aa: CASSFYGGSTDTQYF; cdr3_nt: TGTGCCAGCAGCTTCTACGGGGGGAGCACAGATACGCAGTATTTT
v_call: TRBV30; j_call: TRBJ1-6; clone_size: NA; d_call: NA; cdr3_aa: CAWSAYRQQSPLHF; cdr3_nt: TGTGCCTGGAGCGCCTATCGACAGCAATCACCCCTCCACTTT
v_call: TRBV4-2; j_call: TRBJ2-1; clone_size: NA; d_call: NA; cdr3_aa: CASSQVAGLGNEQFF; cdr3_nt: TGTGCCAGCAGCCAAGTGGCAGGGCTAGGGAATGAGCAGTTCTTC
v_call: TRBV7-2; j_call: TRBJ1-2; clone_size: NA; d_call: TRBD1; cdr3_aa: CASSSTGANYGYTF; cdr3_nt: TGTGCCAGCAGCTCCACAGGGGCTAACTATGGCTACACCTTC
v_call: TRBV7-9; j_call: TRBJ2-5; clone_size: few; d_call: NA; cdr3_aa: CASSLGLGGETQYF; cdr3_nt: TGTGCCAGCAGCTTAGGGCTGGGGGGAGAGACCCAGTACTTC
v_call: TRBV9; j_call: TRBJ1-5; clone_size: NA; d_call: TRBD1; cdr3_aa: CASSVQGGLNQPQHF; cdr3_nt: TGTGCCAGCAGCGTTCAGGGGGGACTCAATCAGCCCCAGCATTTT